One sample yielded the 2 T cell receptor beta chains listed below, sequenced in a study of blood T cell repertoires in COVID-19. The data were produced by immunoSEQ multiplex PCR, yet TCRdb's version contains in-frame clones alone and is incomplete. This sample has more than 200,000 clones, with roughly 86% found just once. Specimen: PBMCs or T cells enriched from blood (not recorded which). The receptors were sampled from a woman aged 50 to 60 who had recovered from COVID-19.

V is TRBV3-1 (or the pseudogene TRBV3-2) and J is TRBJ1-3; a possible D gene is TRBD1 (6 bases). The V and J ends lost 0 bases and 4 bases respectively, with 10 bases between them. This CDR3 region has 15 residues. Per germline, CDR1 LGHDT and CDR2 YNNKEL (reference sequence). CDR3 sequence: CASSQEGGSGNTIYF. CDR3 in DNA: TGTGCCAGCAGCCAAGAAGGGGGTTCAGGAAACACCATATATTTT.

The V and J genes are TRBV4-1 and TRBJ1-1, with D perhaps matching TRBD1 (5 bases). CDR1 MGHRA and CDR2 YSYEKL come from the germline V gene. V gave up 2 bases and J gave up 11 bases, with 24 bases separating them. The CDR3 is made up of 16 amino acids. The CDR3 DNA reads TGCGCCAGCAGCCAAAGCCTCCTGCGGGGGAATCTAGTGGCTTTCTTT. Residues: CASSQSLLRGNLVAFF.